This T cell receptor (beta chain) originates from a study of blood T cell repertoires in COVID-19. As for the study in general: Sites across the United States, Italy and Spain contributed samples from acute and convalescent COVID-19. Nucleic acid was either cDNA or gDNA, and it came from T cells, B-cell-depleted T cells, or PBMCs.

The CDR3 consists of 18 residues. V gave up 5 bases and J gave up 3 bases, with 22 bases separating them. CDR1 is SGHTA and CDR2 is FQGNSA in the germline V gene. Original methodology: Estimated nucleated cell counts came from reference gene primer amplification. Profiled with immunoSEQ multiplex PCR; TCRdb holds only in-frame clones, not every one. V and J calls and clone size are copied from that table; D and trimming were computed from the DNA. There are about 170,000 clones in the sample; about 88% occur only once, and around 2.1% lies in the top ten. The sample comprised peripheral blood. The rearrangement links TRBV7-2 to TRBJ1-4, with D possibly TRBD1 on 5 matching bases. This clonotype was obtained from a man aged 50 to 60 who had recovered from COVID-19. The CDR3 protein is CASSVTFQGRRANEKLFF. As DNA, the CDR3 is TGTGCCAGCAGCGTGACTTTCCAGGGTCGTAGAGCTAATGAAAAACTGTTTTTT.